This T cell receptor (beta chain) stems from a study of cytomegalovirus exposure and HLA in healthy donors. Overall study findings and caveats: Differences between HLA loci emerged in a later analysis of TCR association rates, with DRB1 most and HLA-C fewest.

In germline, CDR1 is LNHDA, CDR2 SQIVND (reference sequence). This CDR3 is built from 14 residues. V gave up 3 bases and J gave up 0 bases, with 6 bases separating them. The sample holds one count of this clone. The antigen is not known. Use of 60 Vbeta and 13 Jbeta primers characterized the PCR. The assay was immunoSEQ multiplex PCR, and TCRdb's table has in-frame clones only and misses some. The table has over 150,000 clones, 75% to 85% seen once. The chain joins TRBV19 to TRBJ1-5; D is unclear. Input material: PBMCs. This TCR was sampled from a woman aged 60 to 75 in good health and CMV-seropositive. This CDR3 is CASSMDYSNQPQHF. The CDR3 DNA follows: TGTGCCAGTAGTATGGACTATAGCAATCAGCCCCAGCATTTT. Combining the CDR3 with reference TRBV19 and TRBJ1-5 gives the whole variable domain DGGITQSPKYLFRKEGQNVTLSCEQNLNHDAMYWYRQDPGQGLRLIYYSQIVNDFQKGDIAEGYSVSREKKESFPLTVTSAQKNPTAFYLCASSMDYSNQPQHFGDGTRLSIL.